This T cell receptor beta chain emerged from a study of control samples from healthy donors and cancer patients. TCRdb's copy holds only in-frame clones and misses some; the assay was immunoSEQ multiplex PCR. The table includes 150,000 or so clones, around 88% detected once. Sequencing input: blood. This receptor was obtained from a young man in good health.

The DNA for the CDR3 is TGTGCCAGCTTTAATTCCCGCGTGGGGTACACTGAAGCTTTCTTT. Its protein product is CASFNSRVGYTEAFF. The rearrangement links TRBV28 to TRBJ1-1; D remains unclear. Germline CDR1 is MDHEN and CDR2 is SYDVKM. The CDR3 loop spans 15 amino acids. Trimming stripped 8 bases from V and 3 bases from J, with 19 bases between.